The entry below gives a single T cell receptor beta chain sequence along with its context. TCRdb keeps only in-frame clones here, not all; method: immunoSEQ multiplex PCR. The data show about 180,000 clones, more than 75% seen once. The record originates from a study of blood T cell repertoires in COVID-19. Specimen: PBMCs or T cells enriched from blood (not recorded which). The TCR comes from a woman aged 30 to 39 who had recovered from COVID-19.

In DNA, the CDR3 is TGCAGTGCTTATAACACCGGGGAGCTGTTTTTT. Protein sequence: CSAYNTGELFF. The chain is built from TRBV20-1 and TRBJ2-2, with D unclear. Between the trimmed V and J ends, which lost 5 bases and 2 bases, there was a span of 3 bases. CDR1 and CDR2 from the germline V gene are DFQATT and SNEGSKA (reference sequence). The CDR3 extends over 11 amino acids.